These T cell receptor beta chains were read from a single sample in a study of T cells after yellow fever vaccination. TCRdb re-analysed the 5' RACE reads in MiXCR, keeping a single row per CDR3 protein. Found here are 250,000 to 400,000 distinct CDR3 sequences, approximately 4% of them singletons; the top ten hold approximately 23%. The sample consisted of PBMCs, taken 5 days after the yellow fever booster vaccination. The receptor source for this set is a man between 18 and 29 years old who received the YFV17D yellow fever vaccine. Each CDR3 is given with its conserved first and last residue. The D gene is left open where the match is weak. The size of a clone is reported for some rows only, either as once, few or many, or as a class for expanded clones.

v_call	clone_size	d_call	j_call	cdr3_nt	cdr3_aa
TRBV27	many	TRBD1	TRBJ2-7	TGTGCCAGCAGTCTGACAGGGATCTACGAGCAGTACTTC	CASSLTGIYEQYF
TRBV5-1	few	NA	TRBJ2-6	TGCGCCAGCAGCTTGGAGAATAGTGGGTCAGCTGGGGCCAACGTCCTGACTTTC	CASSLENSGSAGANVLTF
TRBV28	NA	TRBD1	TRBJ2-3	TGTGCCAGCAGTGCCCGGACAGGCTTTGAGCATACGCAGTATTTT	CASSARTGFEHTQYF
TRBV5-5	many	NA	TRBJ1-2	TGTGCCAGCAGCTTCTCGGCAAACTTTAACTATGGCTACACCTTC	CASSFSANFNYGYTF
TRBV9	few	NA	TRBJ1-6	TGTGCCAGCAGCGTGACAGGTTATTCACCCCTCCACTTT	CASSVTGYSPLHF
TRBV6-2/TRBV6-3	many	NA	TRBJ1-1	TGTGCCAGCAGTTACGGTCGCACTGAAGCTTTCTTT	CASSYGRTEAFF
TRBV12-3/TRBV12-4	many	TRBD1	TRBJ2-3	TGTGCCAGCAGTTTCCTCAGGGGGTACACAGATACGCAGTATTTT	CASSFLRGYTDTQYF
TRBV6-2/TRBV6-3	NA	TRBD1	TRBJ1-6	TGTGCCAGCAGTTACTCCGACAGGGCTACTTCACCCCTCCACTTT	CASSYSDRATSPLHF
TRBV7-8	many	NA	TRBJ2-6	TGTGCCAGCAGCTTGGTCCGGGCAGCTGGGGCCAACGTCCTGACTTTC	CASSLVRAAGANVLTF
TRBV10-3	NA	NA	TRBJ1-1	TGTGCCATCAGTTTAGGGGGGACGATGAACACTGAAGCTTTCTTT	CAISLGGTMNTEAFF
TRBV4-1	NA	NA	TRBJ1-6	TGCGCCAGCTGCCAAGAAGGCAGGGGAGACTCACCCCTCCACTTT	CASCQEGRGDSPLHF
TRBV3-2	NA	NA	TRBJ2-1	TGTGCCAGCAGCCAAGAGACAGGAAGCTCCTACAATGAGCAGTTCTTC	CASSQETGSSYNEQFF
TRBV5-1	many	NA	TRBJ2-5	TGCGCCAGCAGCTCCGACTTGGGGGAGACCCAGTACTTC	CASSSDLGETQYF
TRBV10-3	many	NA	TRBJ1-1	TGTGCCATCAGGTTAAGTATGAACACTGAAGCTTTCTTT	CAIRLSMNTEAFF
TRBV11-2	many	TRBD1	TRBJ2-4	TGTGCCAGCAGCCACGAGTATCAAAGGACAGGGCGCCAAAACATTCAGTACTTC	CASSHEYQRTGRQNIQYF
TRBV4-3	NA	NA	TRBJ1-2	TGCGCCAGCAGCCAAGATTTTACGAAGGCCTATGGCTACACCTTC	CASSQDFTKAYGYTF
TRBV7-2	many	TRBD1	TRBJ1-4	TGTGCCAGCAGCTTAGTTAGCGGGACAGCCGAAAAACTGTTTTTT	CASSLVSGTAEKLFF
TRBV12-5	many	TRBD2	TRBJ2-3	TGTGCTAGTGGGCCGGGGGGAGATACGCAGTATTTT	CASGPGGDTQYF
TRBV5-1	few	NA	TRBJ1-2	TGCGCCAGCAGCTTAAACCGAATCTATGGCTACACCTTC	CASSLNRIYGYTF
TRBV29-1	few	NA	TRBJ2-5	TGCAGCGTTGATGGCAGTCAAGAGACCCAGTACTTC	CSVDGSQETQYF
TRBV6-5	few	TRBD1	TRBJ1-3	TGTGCCAGCAGGCCGGGACAGGCGAACACCATATATTTT	CASRPGQANTIYF
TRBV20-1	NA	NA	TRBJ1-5	TGCAGTGCTACAGATTTAGGTCAGCCCCAGCATTTT	CSATDLGQPQHF
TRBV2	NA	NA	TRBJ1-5	TGTGCCAGCAGTAACAGTGATTTAAGAAATCAGCCCCAGCATTTT	CASSNSDLRNQPQHF
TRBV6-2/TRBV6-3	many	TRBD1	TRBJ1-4	TGTGCCAGCAGTTACCCCCCCGGGACAGGGGCGAAGAGTGAAAAACTGTTTTTT	CASSYPPGTGAKSEKLFF
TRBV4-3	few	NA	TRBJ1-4	TGCGCCAGCAGCCAAGACGGCGCCAGGAATGAAAAACTGTTTTTT	CASSQDGARNEKLFF
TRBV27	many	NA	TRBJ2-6	TGTGCCAGCAGCTCTTGGAGCTCTGGGGCCAACGTCCTGACTTTC	CASSSWSSGANVLTF
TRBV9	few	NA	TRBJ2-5	TGTGCCAGCAGCGTAGGGGGGCTGGGGGAGACCCAGTACTTC	CASSVGGLGETQYF
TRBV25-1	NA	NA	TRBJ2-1	TGTGCCAGCAGTGAAGTAGGGCAGGAGTACAATGAGCAGTTCTTC	CASSEVGQEYNEQFF
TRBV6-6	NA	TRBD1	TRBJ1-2	TGTGCCACGACGGACAGGGGGTTATACACCTTC	CATTDRGLYTF
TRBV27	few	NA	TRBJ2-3	TGTGCCAGCAGCTCACAGTGGACTTCATTGAGGGAAGGGTCCAGGACAGATACGCAGTATTTT	CASSSQWTSLREGSRTDTQYF
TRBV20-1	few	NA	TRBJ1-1	TGCAGTGCTCAAGGACAGCGACAGTACACTGAAGCTTTCTTT	CSAQGQRQYTEAFF
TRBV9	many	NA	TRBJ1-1	TGTGCCAGCAGCGTAGTAACGGGTATGAACACTGAAGCTTTCTTT	CASSVVTGMNTEAFF
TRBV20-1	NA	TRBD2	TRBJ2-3	TGCAGTGCTACCCCACTAGCGGGGAGGACAGATACGCAGTATTTT	CSATPLAGRTDTQYF
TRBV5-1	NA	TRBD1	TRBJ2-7	TGCGCCAGCACAAAGGACAGGGTCTCCTACGAGCAGTACTTC	CASTKDRVSYEQYF
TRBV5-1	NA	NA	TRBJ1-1	TGCGCCAGCAGCTTTCCCAGGGCCGGGAACACTGAAGCTTTCTTT	CASSFPRAGNTEAFF
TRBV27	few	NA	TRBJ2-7	TGTGCCAGCAGTCCGGACCCTTGGAAGCAGTACTTC	CASSPDPWKQYF
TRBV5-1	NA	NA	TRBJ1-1	TGCGCCAGCAGGGATATGAGGGGGTGGGGAACTGAAGCTTTCTTT	CASRDMRGWGTEAFF
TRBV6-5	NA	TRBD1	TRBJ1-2	TGTGCCAGCAGTTACTCGGTGACAGGGACCTATGGCTACACCTTC	CASSYSVTGTYGYTF
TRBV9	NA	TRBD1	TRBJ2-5	TGTGCCAGCAGCGTCTACCCGGGACAGGGAGGAGAGACCCAGTACTTC	CASSVYPGQGGETQYF
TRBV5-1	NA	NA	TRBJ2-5	TGCGCCAGCAGCTTGGAAGGGGCAGCCGAGGGAGAGACCCAGTACTTC	CASSLEGAAEGETQYF
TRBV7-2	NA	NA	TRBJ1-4	TGTGCCAGCAGCTTAGGGCAGTTGGGGGCAAAACTGTTTTTT	CASSLGQLGAKLFF
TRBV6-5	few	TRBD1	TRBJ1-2	TGTGCCAGCAGAGAAACGGGACAGGGGTTCTATGGCTACACCTTC	CASRETGQGFYGYTF